Listed below are T cell receptor beta chains from one sample, sequenced in a study of T cells in localized non-small cell lung cancer. Profiling relied on immunoSEQ multiplex PCR, and the TCRdb table lists in-frame clones only, not all of them. The sample carries around 40,000 clones, approximately 83% recorded once. This specimen was peripheral blood, taken before any cancer treatment. These receptors came from a man aged 40 to 69 with stage I lung adenocarcinoma. The CDR3 runs from the conserved cysteine through the conserved F or W. A D gene is named only where the DNA matches it firmly. Clone size is given for some rows only: seen once, a few or many times, or a class if the clone is expanded.

j_call: TRBJ2-7; clone_size: once; d_call: TRBD2; v_call: TRBV6-5; cdr3_aa: CASSYTGLAAYEQYF; cdr3_nt: TGTGCCAGCAGTTACACGGGACTAGCGGCCTACGAGCAGTACTTC
j_call: TRBJ1-2; clone_size: NA; d_call: NA; v_call: TRBV7-2; cdr3_aa: CASSLVGIGYTF; cdr3_nt: TGTGCCAGCAGCTTAGTAGGCATTGGCTACACCTTC
j_call: TRBJ2-5; clone_size: NA; d_call: TRBD2; v_call: TRBV27; cdr3_aa: CASSLFLAGVGETQYF; cdr3_nt: TGTGCCAGCAGTTTATTCCTAGCGGGAGTGGGTGAGACCCAGTACTTC
j_call: TRBJ2-7; clone_size: NA; d_call: TRBD1; v_call: TRBV28; cdr3_aa: CAESTGAYEQYF; cdr3_nt: TGTGCCGAATCTACAGGGGCCTACGAGCAGTACTTC
j_call: TRBJ2-3; clone_size: few; d_call: NA; v_call: TRBV19; cdr3_aa: CASRHRTATSTDTQYF; cdr3_nt: TGTGCCAGTAGACATCGGACAGCCACTAGCACAGATACGCAGTATTTT
j_call: TRBJ1-1; clone_size: NA; d_call: TRBD1; v_call: TRBV7-9; cdr3_aa: CASSTSTGGTEAFF; cdr3_nt: TGTGCCAGCAGCACCTCCACAGGGGGCACTGAAGCTTTCTTT
j_call: TRBJ2-2; clone_size: once; d_call: NA; v_call: TRBV28; cdr3_aa: CASRMSGGSGELFF; cdr3_nt: TGTGCCAGCAGAATGTCCGGTGGGTCCGGGGAGCTGTTTTTT
j_call: TRBJ2-7; clone_size: NA; d_call: NA; v_call: TRBV7-8; cdr3_aa: CASSRDTGGYEQYF; cdr3_nt: TGTGCCAGCAGCCGAGACACTGGTGGGTACGAGCAGTACTTC
j_call: TRBJ2-2; clone_size: NA; d_call: NA; v_call: TRBV7-9; cdr3_aa: CASSPSNTGELFF; cdr3_nt: TGTGCCAGCAGCCCATCGAACACCGGGGAGCTGTTTTTT
j_call: TRBJ2-3; clone_size: NA; d_call: NA; v_call: TRBV6-5; cdr3_aa: CASSYWGTQYF; cdr3_nt: TGTGCCAGCAGTTACTGGGGGACGCAGTATTTT
j_call: TRBJ1-1; clone_size: once; d_call: TRBD1; v_call: TRBV4-1; cdr3_aa: CASSLPGQGTNSYEAFF; cdr3_nt: TGCGCCAGCAGCCTCCCAGGACAGGGGACGAACTCATATGAAGCTTTCTTT
j_call: TRBJ1-1; clone_size: NA; d_call: NA; v_call: TRBV21-1; cdr3_aa: CASSKIRDMNTEAFF; cdr3_nt: TGTGCCAGCAGCAAAATCCGGGACATGAACACTGAAGCTTTCTTT
j_call: TRBJ2-3; clone_size: NA; d_call: NA; v_call: TRBV4-2; cdr3_aa: CASSQEGDLDTQYF; cdr3_nt: TGTGCCAGCAGCCAAGAAGGAGACTTGGATACGCAGTATTTT
j_call: TRBJ2-2; clone_size: NA; d_call: TRBD2; v_call: TRBV6-6; cdr3_aa: CASRPLSGTGTGELFF; cdr3_nt: TGTGCCAGCAGACCCCTTAGCGGGACGGGCACCGGGGAGCTGTTTTTT
j_call: TRBJ2-2; clone_size: NA; d_call: TRBD1; v_call: TRBV6-4; cdr3_aa: CASSAFQGANTGELFF; cdr3_nt: TGTGCCAGCAGTGCATTCCAGGGGGCGAACACCGGGGAGCTGTTTTTT
j_call: TRBJ2-7; clone_size: NA; d_call: TRBD2; v_call: TRBV2; cdr3_aa: CASSEAGGRAYEQYF; cdr3_nt: TGTGCCAGCAGTGAAGCAGGCGGGAGGGCCTACGAGCAGTACTTC
j_call: TRBJ2-5; clone_size: NA; d_call: NA; v_call: TRBV7-2; cdr3_aa: CASSLAGRGETQYF; cdr3_nt: TGTGCCAGCAGCTTAGCGGGCAGGGGAGAGACCCAGTACTTC
j_call: TRBJ1-2; clone_size: NA; d_call: TRBD1; v_call: TRBV2; cdr3_aa: CASSADRADYGYTF; cdr3_nt: TGTGCCAGCAGTGCCGACAGGGCTGACTATGGCTACACCTTC
j_call: TRBJ2-1; clone_size: NA; d_call: NA; v_call: TRBV4-3; cdr3_aa: CASSTSSHLEQFF; cdr3_nt: TGCGCCAGCAGCACGAGCTCCCACCTTGAGCAGTTCTTC
j_call: TRBJ2-3; clone_size: NA; d_call: TRBD1; v_call: TRBV5-1; cdr3_aa: CASSLTGDLDTQYF; cdr3_nt: TGCGCCAGCAGCTTGACAGGGGACCTAGATACGCAGTATTTT
j_call: TRBJ2-3; clone_size: NA; d_call: TRBD2; v_call: TRBV2; cdr3_aa: CASSRMTSGRGDTQYF; cdr3_nt: TGTGCCAGCAGTAGGATGACTAGCGGGAGAGGTGATACGCAGTATTTT
j_call: TRBJ1-2; clone_size: NA; d_call: TRBD1; v_call: TRBV5-4; cdr3_aa: CASSPRDRPSAGYTF; cdr3_nt: TGTGCCAGCAGCCCTAGGGACAGACCTTCGGCTGGCTACACCTTC
j_call: TRBJ1-5; clone_size: NA; d_call: NA; v_call: TRBV28; cdr3_aa: CASSFPQGLYNQPQHF; cdr3_nt: TGTGCCAGCAGTTTCCCACAGGGCTTGTACAATCAGCCCCAGCATTTT
j_call: TRBJ2-1; clone_size: NA; d_call: TRBD2; v_call: TRBV6-5; cdr3_aa: CASSYSPSGTNNEQFF; cdr3_nt: TGTGCCAGCAGTTACTCGCCTAGCGGGACCAACAATGAGCAGTTCTTC
j_call: TRBJ2-1; clone_size: NA; d_call: TRBD2; v_call: TRBV11-1; cdr3_aa: CASSWMGREFGVDEQFF; cdr3_nt: TGTGCCAGCAGCTGGATGGGGCGGGAGTTTGGCGTAGATGAGCAGTTCTTC
j_call: TRBJ2-1; clone_size: NA; d_call: NA; v_call: TRBV7-9; cdr3_aa: CASSPTGGLLDNEQFF; cdr3_nt: TGTGCCAGCAGCCCAACCGGAGGGTTACTAGACAATGAGCAGTTCTTC
j_call: TRBJ2-7; clone_size: NA; d_call: NA; v_call: TRBV21-1; cdr3_aa: CASSTSFDRVNGRNSYEQYF; cdr3_nt: TGTGCCAGCAGCACATCTTTTGACAGGGTTAACGGGAGGAACTCCTACGAGCAGTACTTC
j_call: TRBJ2-1; clone_size: NA; d_call: TRBD2; v_call: TRBV9; cdr3_aa: CASSVAGLAVYNEQFF; cdr3_nt: TGTGCCAGCAGCGTAGCTGGACTAGCGGTTTACAATGAGCAGTTCTTC
j_call: TRBJ2-1; clone_size: NA; d_call: TRBD2; v_call: TRBV5-1; cdr3_aa: CASSLEGLAVSDEQFF; cdr3_nt: TGCGCCAGCAGCTTGGAAGGACTAGCGGTCTCGGATGAGCAGTTCTTC
j_call: TRBJ2-1; clone_size: few; d_call: TRBD2; v_call: TRBV6-6; cdr3_aa: CASSYAGASYNEQFF; cdr3_nt: TGTGCCAGCAGTTACGCGGGAGCCTCCTACAATGAGCAGTTCTTC
j_call: TRBJ1-2; clone_size: NA; d_call: NA; v_call: TRBV7-9; cdr3_aa: CASSLGTLTNYGYTF; cdr3_nt: TGTGCCAGCAGCTTAGGGACACTTACTAACTATGGCTACACCTTC
j_call: TRBJ2-7; clone_size: NA; d_call: NA; v_call: TRBV7-2; cdr3_aa: CASSPDRFSYEQYF; cdr3_nt: TGTGCCAGCAGCCCCGACAGATTCTCCTACGAGCAGTACTTC
j_call: TRBJ2-1; clone_size: NA; d_call: TRBD2; v_call: TRBV7-3; cdr3_aa: CASSLRASGYNEQFF; cdr3_nt: TGTGCCAGCAGCTTAAGGGCTAGCGGATACAATGAGCAGTTCTTC
j_call: TRBJ2-7; clone_size: NA; d_call: NA; v_call: TRBV6-5; cdr3_aa: CASSYWGKQYF; cdr3_nt: TGTGCCAGCAGTTACTGGGGGAAGCAGTACTTC
j_call: TRBJ1-2; clone_size: NA; d_call: NA; v_call: TRBV13; cdr3_aa: CASSLEGGTTNYGYTF; cdr3_nt: TGTGCCAGCAGCTTAGAGGGTGGCACCACTAACTATGGCTACACCTTC
j_call: TRBJ2-1; clone_size: NA; d_call: TRBD2; v_call: TRBV7-3; cdr3_aa: CASSPLGGAGPYNEQFF; cdr3_nt: TGTGCCAGCAGCCCCCTGGGAGGGGCGGGGCCTTACAATGAGCAGTTCTTC
j_call: TRBJ2-2; clone_size: few; d_call: TRBD2; v_call: TRBV28; cdr3_aa: CASSDPPAGGSRGANTGELFF; cdr3_nt: TGTGCCAGCAGTGACCCGCCTGCGGGAGGAAGTAGGGGCGCGAACACCGGGGAGCTGTTTTTT
j_call: TRBJ1-2; clone_size: NA; d_call: NA; v_call: TRBV5-1; cdr3_aa: CASPSGPDYGYTF; cdr3_nt: TGCGCCAGCCCTTCGGGGCCCGACTATGGCTACACCTTC
j_call: TRBJ2-1; clone_size: NA; d_call: TRBD1; v_call: TRBV9; cdr3_aa: CASSPDRGVGNEQFF; cdr3_nt: TGTGCCAGCAGCCCCGACAGGGGAGTTGGCAATGAGCAGTTCTTC
j_call: TRBJ2-2; clone_size: NA; d_call: TRBD1; v_call: TRBV19; cdr3_aa: CASSHDPGTGGAGELFF; cdr3_nt: TGTGCCAGTAGCCACGACCCCGGGACAGGGGGCGCGGGGGAGCTGTTTTTT
j_call: TRBJ1-1; clone_size: NA; d_call: TRBD1; v_call: TRBV27; cdr3_aa: CASRPPGGWFTEAFF; cdr3_nt: TGTGCCAGCAGGCCGCCAGGGGGGTGGTTCACTGAAGCTTTCTTT
j_call: TRBJ2-1; clone_size: NA; d_call: TRBD2; v_call: TRBV27; cdr3_aa: CASSRRGASGSGEQFF; cdr3_nt: TGTGCCAGCAGCCGACGCGGGGCTAGCGGGAGTGGCGAGCAGTTCTTC
j_call: TRBJ2-5; clone_size: NA; d_call: NA; v_call: TRBV5-4; cdr3_aa: CASSRSLRGQIQETQYF; cdr3_nt: TGTGCCAGCAGCCGCTCCTTGCGGGGACAGATCCAAGAGACCCAGTACTTC
j_call: TRBJ2-2; clone_size: few; d_call: NA; v_call: TRBV15; cdr3_aa: CATSLLARGTGELFF; cdr3_nt: TGTGCCACCAGCCTTTTAGCGAGAGGTACCGGGGAGCTGTTTTTT
j_call: TRBJ1-6; clone_size: NA; d_call: TRBD1; v_call: TRBV13; cdr3_aa: CASSYRDRGVFTLHF; cdr3_nt: TGTGCCAGCAGCTACCGGGACAGGGGAGTTTTTACCCTCCACTTT
j_call: TRBJ2-1; clone_size: NA; d_call: TRBD2; v_call: TRBV25-1; cdr3_aa: CASGPGRVNEQFF; cdr3_nt: TGTGCCAGCGGCCCGGGGAGGGTCAATGAGCAGTTCTTC
j_call: TRBJ2-5; clone_size: NA; d_call: TRBD2; v_call: TRBV5-1; cdr3_aa: CASGGLAGQETQYF; cdr3_nt: TGCGCCAGCGGCGGACTAGCGGGACAAGAGACCCAGTACTTC
j_call: TRBJ2-5; clone_size: NA; d_call: TRBD2; v_call: TRBV4-1; cdr3_aa: CASSQEGVAGGQTQYF; cdr3_nt: TGCGCCAGCAGCCAAGAAGGAGTAGCGGGAGGACAGACCCAGTACTTC
j_call: TRBJ2-5; clone_size: NA; d_call: NA; v_call: TRBV7-9; cdr3_aa: CASSAQEYGETQYF; cdr3_nt: TGTGCCAGCAGCGCCCAGGAGTATGGGGAGACCCAGTACTTC
j_call: TRBJ2-7; clone_size: NA; d_call: TRBD1; v_call: TRBV7-8; cdr3_aa: CASSPRQGASEQYF; cdr3_nt: TGTGCCAGCAGCCCACGACAGGGGGCTAGCGAGCAGTACTTC
j_call: TRBJ2-7; clone_size: NA; d_call: TRBD2; v_call: TRBV5-6; cdr3_aa: CASSYGTSGSYEQYF; cdr3_nt: TGTGCCAGCAGCTACGGGACTAGCGGGTCCTACGAGCAGTACTTC